The 31 T cell receptor beta chains below all came from one sample that was sequenced in a study of blood T cell repertoires in COVID-19. Libraries were prepared by immunoSEQ multiplex PCR; TCRdb keeps only in-frame clonotypes and omits some of them. The sample lists around 280,000 clones, around 87% occurring once. The sample was peripheral blood. The origin of the receptors is a woman between 25 and 40 years old who had recovered from COVID-19.

The rearrangement uses TRBV5-1 and TRBJ1-4; D might be TRBD1 (6 bases). Germline V gene lookup returns CDR1 SGHRS and CDR2 YFSETQ. The CDR3 extends over 15 amino acids. Trimming stripped 4 bases from V and 7 bases from J, with 17 bases between. CDR3 region: CASSPDGGSGEKLFF. The CDR3 DNA sequence: TGCGCCAGCAGCCCCGATGGGGGCTCGGGTGAAAAACTGTTTTTT.

The chain couples TRBV11-2 to TRBJ1-1; 8 nucleotides align to TRBD1. V was clipped by 5 bases and J by 6 bases; unmatched bases: 14. The CDR3 contains 16 residues. CDR1 is SGHAT, CDR2 FQNNGV, per germline. This CDR3 reads CASSQDRSQGAPEAFF. CDR3 DNA sequence: TGTGCCAGCAGCCAAGACCGATCGCAGGGGGCCCCTGAAGCTTTCTTT.

As regards this clone: The sample carries other DNA sequences with the same CDR3. This rearrangement joins TRBV6-5 to TRBJ2-2; 7 nucleotides agree with TRBD1. J was trimmed by 4 bases and V by 6 bases; bases with no gene match: 5. The CDR3 sequence is 14 residues long. CDR1 and CDR2 from the germline V gene are MNHEY and SVGAGI. The CDR3 protein is CASSRQGSTGELFF. In DNA form, the CDR3 reads TGTGCCAGCAGCAGACAGGGTAGCACCGGGGAGCTGTTTTTT.

The rearrangement joins TRBV5-1 to TRBJ1-1, with D tentatively TRBD1 (5 bases). This CDR3 comprises 16 residues. The ends were cut back, 4 bases at V and 3 bases at J, with 19 bases in the middle. CDR1 and CDR2 (germline): SGHRS, YFSETQ. The CDR3 DNA sequence: TGCGCCAGCAGCCTCCGGACGGCTATAGGGGACACTGAAGCTTTCTTT. Encoded protein: CASSLRTAIGDTEAFF.

V gene TRBV30 combines with J gene TRBJ1-2; TRBD1 matches 7 bases. The germline V gene encodes CDR1 GTSNPN and CDR2 SVGIG (reference sequence). With V trimmed by 4 bases and J by 4 bases, 9 bases remained unmatched. This CDR3 is 14 amino acids long. The CDR3 coding sequence is TGTGCCTGGAATCCTACAGGGGCTATCTATGGCTACACCTTC. Protein sequence: CAWNPTGAIYGYTF.

The chain is built from TRBV7-9 and TRBJ1-6; 8 positions agree with TRBD1. V was pared by 1 base and J by 6 bases, with 2 bases of the junction left unmatched. This CDR3 region has 15 residues. CDR1 and CDR2 (germline): SEHNR, FQNEAQ (reference sequence). In DNA form, the CDR3 reads TGTGCCAGCAGCTTAGGGGACAGGATTAATTCACCCCTCCACTTT. Translated: CASSLGDRINSPLHF. Full variable domain (rest looked up from reference TRBV7-9 and TRBJ1-6): DTGVSQNPRHKITKRGQNVTFRCDPISEHNRLYWYRQTLGQGPEFLTYFQNEAQLEKSRLLSDRFSAERPKGSFSTLEIQRTEQGDSAMYLCASSLGDRINSPLHFGNGTRLTVT.

The chain carries TRBV4-2 and TRBJ2-7; TRBD2 matches at 12 bases. Losses at the gene ends were 1 base for V and 7 bases for J; bases not matched to a gene: 5. The CDR3 is made up of 15 amino acids. Germline V lookup: CDR1 LGHNA, CDR2 YNFKEQ. CDR3 in amino acids: CASSQALAGGREQYF. CDR3 DNA: TGTGCCAGCAGCCAAGCCCTAGCGGGAGGGCGGGAGCAGTACTTC.

The chain joins TRBV4-1 to TRBJ2-1; no reliable D call. CDR1 is MGHRA, CDR2 YSYEKL, per germline. The CDR3 consists of 12 residues. V lost 1 base and J lost 7, with 5 bases in between. Written as DNA, the CDR3 is TGCGCCAGCAGCCAAGTGCGGAATGAGCAGTTCTTC. Translation gives CASSQVRNEQFF.

The chain joins TRBV30 to TRBJ1-2, with TRBD1 as a possible D gene (5 bases). Germline CDR1 and CDR2: GTSNPN and SVGIG (reference sequence). This CDR3 region has 14 residues. Trimming left V 3 bases short and J 6 bases short, with 17 bases between. CDR3 coding DNA: TGTGCCTGGAGGAGAACGGGGGTGCGAGATGGCTACACCTTC. It specifies CAWRRTGVRDGYTF.

The chain links TRBV11-2 to TRBJ1-1; D call uncertain. Germline-derived CDR1 and CDR2 are SGHAT and FQNNGV. The CDR3 is made up of 14 amino acids. V lost 2 bases, J lost 0 bases, and 7 bases lay in between. The CDR3, as DNA: TGTGCCAGCAGCTTAACAGTTATGAACACTGAAGCTTTCTTT. Encoded protein: CASSLTVMNTEAFF.

This clone was counted once. The rearrangement uses TRBV5-4 and TRBJ2-3, with 13 bases lining up with TRBD2. The V segment lost 3 bases and the J segment 3 bases; nucleotides outside the gene matches: 13. This CDR3 contains 19 residues. Germline CDR1 and CDR2: SGHNT and YYREEE (reference sequence). CDR3 sequence reads: CASSSRPGLAGRSTDTQYF. The CDR3 DNA is TGTGCCAGCAGCTCACGCCCGGGACTAGCGGGACGAAGTACAGATACGCAGTATTTT. The variable domain in full, with the rest retrieved from reference TRBV5-4 and TRBJ2-3, is ETGVTQSPTHLIKTRGQQVTLRCSSQSGHNTVSWYQQALGQGPQFIFQYYREEENGRGNFPPRFSGLQFPNYSSELNVNALELDDSALYLCASSSRPGLAGRSTDTQYFGPGTRLTVL.

The chain couples TRBV10-3 to TRBJ1-4; 10 bases align to TRBD1. The V gene's germline CDR1 is ENHRY and CDR2 SYGVKD. The CDR3 consists of 14 residues. V dropped 6 bases and J dropped 6; count of bases not matched to a gene: 4. This CDR3 is CAISQTGGDEKLFF. For the CDR3, the DNA is TGTGCCATCAGCCAGACAGGGGGCGATGAAAAACTGTTTTTT.

The chain is built from TRBV4-1 and TRBJ1-5, with TRBD1 as a possible D gene (5 bases). This CDR3 has 17 amino acids. Trimming left V 0 bases short and J 2 bases short, with 14 bases between. The germline CDR1 and CDR2 sequences are MGHRA and YSYEKL. The CDR3: CASSQDAGETGNQPQHF. CDR3 DNA: TGCGCCAGCAGCCAAGATGCGGGGGAGACGGGCAATCAGCCCCAGCATTTT.

This chain connects TRBV2 to TRBJ2-5; 9 bases match TRBD2. V trimming: 2 bases; J trimming: 3 bases; junction bases outside the gene matches: 1. This CDR3 has 14 residues. CDR1 is SNHLY and CDR2 is FYNNEI in the germline V gene. CDR3 amino acids: CASSERLAEETQYF. The CDR3 DNA is TGTGCCAGCAGTGAAAGACTAGCGGAAGAGACCCAGTACTTC. Filled out from reference TRBV2 and TRBJ2-5, the complete variable domain reads EPEVTQTPSHQVTQMGQEVILRCVPISNHLYFYWYRQILGQKVEFLVSFYNNEISEKSEIFDDQFSVERPDGSNFTLKIRSTKLEDSAMYFCASSERLAEETQYFGPGTRLLVL.

V and J are TRBV11-2 and TRBJ2-1; 8 bases align to TRBD1. The ends lost 3 bases at V and 9 bases at J; junction bases unmatched: 4. The CDR3 runs to 13 residues. Germline values: CDR1 SGHAT, CDR2 FQNNGV. CDR3 residues: CASSFQGAGEQFF. CDR3 nucleotide sequence: TGTGCCAGCAGCTTTCAGGGGGCAGGTGAGCAGTTCTTC.

The V and J genes are TRBV7-9 and TRBJ2-3; D ambiguous. Trimming took 4 bases from V and 6 from J, leaving 11 bases between them. The CDR3 contains 13 residues. Germline loops: CDR1 SEHNR, CDR2 FQNEAQ (reference sequence). The CDR3 region is CASSYPFGDTQYF. CDR3 in DNA: TGTGCCAGCAGCTACCCCTTCGGGGATACGCAGTATTTT.

The chain carries TRBV5-1 and TRBJ1-5; TRBD1 might be the D (6 bases). Germline CDR1 SGHRS, CDR2 YFSETQ. There are 15 residues in the CDR3. V was trimmed by 4 bases and J by 1 base, leaving 12 bases between them. As DNA, the CDR3 is TGCGCCAGCAGCCAACAGGGTCAGAGCAATCAGCCCCAGCATTTT. Protein: CASSQQGQSNQPQHF.

CDR3 bases: TGTGCCAGCAGTGGACTAGCGGGAGGGTATGATGAGCAGTTCTTC. Its protein product is CASSGLAGGYDEQFF. This rearrangement joins TRBV6-2 or TRBV6-3 to TRBJ2-1; 15 bases match TRBD2. Per the germline V gene, CDR1 is MNHEY and CDR2 is SVGEGT. The junction had 4 bases not matched to a gene; V was cut back by 5 bases and J by 8 bases. CDR3 length: 15 amino acids.

In this sample, this clone turned up once. This chain connects TRBV27 to TRBJ2-6; D is perhaps TRBD2 (6 bases). CDR1 and CDR2 (germline): MNHEY, SMNVEV (reference sequence). This CDR3 comprises 16 residues. Trimming cost V 3 bases and J 4 bases, with 13 bases left between them. CDR3: CASSLMRGGGANVLTF. The CDR3 DNA is TGTGCCAGCAGTTTGATGCGGGGCGGCGGGGCCAACGTCCTGACTTTC.

The V and J genes are TRBV28 and TRBJ2-3; tentatively, D is TRBD1 (7 bases). Germline V CDR1 and CDR2: MDHEN, SYDVKM. Trimming took 8 bases from V and 2 from J, leaving 20 bases between them. The CDR3 extends over 16 amino acids. The CDR3 sequence: CASGAPDREVTDTQYF. CDR3 in DNA: TGTGCCAGCGGGGCTCCCGACAGGGAGGTCACAGATACGCAGTATTTT. The complete variable domain, with remaining parts taken from reference TRBV28 and TRBJ2-3, reads DVKVTQSSRYLVKRTGEKVFLECVQDMDHENMFWYRQDPGLGLRLIYFSYDVKMKEKGDIPEGYSVSREKKERFSLILESASTNQTSMYLCASGAPDREVTDTQYFGPGTRLTVL.

This rearrangement joins TRBV7-8 to TRBJ2-7, with TRBD1 identical over 11 bases. Looked up from germline, CDR1 is SGHVS and CDR2 is FQNEAQ. There are 17 residues in the CDR3. J was trimmed by 4 bases and V by 1 base; bases with no gene match: 9. The CDR3 sequence is CASSLGTTGTGGYEQYF. The CDR3 bases are TGTGCCAGCAGCTTAGGGACTACCGGGACAGGGGGGTACGAGCAGTACTTC.

The gene calls are TRBV7-6 and TRBJ1-6; 9 nucleotides line up with TRBD1. Trimming at V came to 0 bases and at J to 7 bases, leaving 4 bases not matched to a gene. Germline V gene sequence: CDR1 SGHVS, CDR2 FNYEAQ. The CDR3 is 16 residues long. The CDR3 coding sequence is TGTGCCAGCAGCTTAGCCGGGACAGGGTACAATTCACCCCTCCACTTT. Encoded protein: CASSLAGTGYNSPLHF.

The chain combines TRBV7-9 with TRBJ2-7; possibly TRBD2 for D (6 bases). Germline CDR1 is SEHNR and CDR2 is FQNEAQ (reference sequence). The CDR3 spans 13 residues. Trimming cost V 3 bases and J 2 bases, with 8 bases left between them. The CDR3 bases are TGTGCCAGCAGCTTCGGGGGTACCTACGAGCAGTACTTC. Translating gives CASSFGGTYEQYF.

This rearrangement joins TRBV7-9 to TRBJ1-2; TRBD1 agrees at 10 bases. V was pared by 0 bases and J by 4 bases, with 8 bases of the junction left unmatched. CDR3 length: 17 amino acids. Germline CDR1 SEHNR, CDR2 FQNEAQ (reference sequence). The CDR3 spells CASSLAPGTGVGYGYTF. The CDR3 region has the DNA TGTGCCAGCAGCTTAGCGCCGGGGACAGGGGTGGGCTATGGCTACACCTTC.

The chain is built from TRBV27 and TRBJ2-7, with TRBD1 identical over 9 bases. J gave up 2 bases and V 6 bases, and 5 bases lay outside the gene matches. CDR1 is MNHEY, CDR2 SMNVEV, per germline (reference sequence). CDR3 size: 14 residues. The CDR3: CASRPGQGPYEQYF. The CDR3, as DNA: TGTGCCAGCAGGCCGGGACAGGGCCCCTACGAGCAGTACTTC.

This chain uses TRBV10-3 with TRBJ2-5, with 10 bases fitting TRBD2. CDR1 is ENHRY and CDR2 is SYGVKD in the germline V gene. The CDR3 has 16 residues. The trim removed 4 bases at V and 5 bases at J, leaving 10 bases unmatched. CDR3 amino acids: CAISASWTSGVETQYF. CDR3 coding DNA: TGTGCCATCAGTGCCTCTTGGACTAGCGGCGTTGAGACCCAGTACTTC.

V is TRBV6-9 and J is TRBJ1-4; D perhaps matches TRBD1 (5 bases). The germline V gene encodes CDR1 MNHGY and CDR2 SVAAGI. The V end lost 4 bases, the J end lost 8 bases, and 11 bases lay between the germline ends. The CDR3 consists of 13 residues. The chain's CDR3 is CASSLGRLEKLFF. The CDR3 nucleotides are TGTGCCAGCAGTTTGGGGCGGCTGGAAAAACTGTTTTTT.

This chain links TRBV27 with TRBJ2-2; D uncertain. Germline values: CDR1 MNHEY, CDR2 SMNVEV (reference sequence). The CDR3 is made up of 15 amino acids. V gave up 6 bases and J gave up 3 bases, with 14 bases separating them. The CDR3 is CASRTLSPDTGELFF. CDR3 DNA sequence: TGTGCCAGCAGAACTCTCTCTCCGGACACCGGGGAGCTGTTTTTT.

This clone occurred once. This chain connects TRBV19 to TRBJ2-3; 11 bases fit TRBD1. Germline CDR1 LNHDA, CDR2 SQIVND (reference sequence). V dropped 5 bases and J dropped 2; count of bases not matched to a gene: 6. The CDR3 is made up of 16 amino acids. The CDR3, as DNA: TGTGCCAGTAGTGTTGGGACAGGGGGTTTCACAGATACGCAGTATTTT. This sequence encodes CASSVGTGGFTDTQYF.

The chain employs TRBV12-3 or TRBV12-4 and TRBJ1-2, with D unresolved. V lost 3 bases and J lost 4, with 9 bases in between. The CDR3 spans 13 residues. Here the CDR3 reads CASSLEEVYGYTF. For the CDR3, the DNA is TGTGCCAGCAGTTTGGAGGAGGTCTATGGCTACACCTTC.

This rearrangement joins TRBV14 to TRBJ2-3, with TRBD1 matching over 10 bases. The germline V gene has CDR1 SGHDN and CDR2 FVKESK. The CDR3 loop spans 14 amino acids. The V and J ends lost 10 bases and 1 base, in that order; junction bases with no gene match: 5. The CDR3 DNA sequence: TGTGCCACGCAGACAGGGGGCGGCACAGATACGCAGTATTTT. Encoded protein: CATQTGGGTDTQYF.